This T cell receptor beta chain was recorded in a study of radiotherapy plus CTLA-4 blockade in lung cancer. Clones were read by immunoSEQ multiplex PCR, and TCRdb kept only the in-frame ones, dropping some. The table lists fewer than 85,000 clones, around nine tenths of them singletons. The CDR3 is 12 amino acids. Germline CDR1 and CDR2: LGHNT and FRNRAP. V was pared by 7 bases and J by 7 bases, with 13 bases between. The sample in question was peripheral blood, obtained from a patient treated with radiotherapy plus ipilimumab. The receptor was isolated from a human donor with non-small cell lung cancer who had stable disease on radiotherapy plus ipilimumab. The chain couples TRBV12-5 to TRBJ1-1; no clear D. The DNA for the CDR3 is TGTGCTAGTGCCAGGTGGCTTAATGAAGCTTTCTTT. This encodes CASARWLNEAFF.